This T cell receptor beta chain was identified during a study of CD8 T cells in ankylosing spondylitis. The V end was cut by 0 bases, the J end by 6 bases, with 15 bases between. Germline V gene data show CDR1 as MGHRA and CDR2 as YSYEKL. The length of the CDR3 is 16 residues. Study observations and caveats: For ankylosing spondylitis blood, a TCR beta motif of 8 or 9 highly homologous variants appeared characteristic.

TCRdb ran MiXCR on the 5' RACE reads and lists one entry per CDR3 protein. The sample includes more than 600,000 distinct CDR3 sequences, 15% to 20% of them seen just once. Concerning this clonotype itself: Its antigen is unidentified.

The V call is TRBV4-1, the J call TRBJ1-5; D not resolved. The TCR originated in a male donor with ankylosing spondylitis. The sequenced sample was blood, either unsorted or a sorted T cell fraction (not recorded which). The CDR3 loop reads CASSQEGSGVVQPQHF. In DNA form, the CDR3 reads TGCGCCAGCAGCCAAGAGGGTTCCGGGGTAGTTCAGCCCCAGCATTTT.